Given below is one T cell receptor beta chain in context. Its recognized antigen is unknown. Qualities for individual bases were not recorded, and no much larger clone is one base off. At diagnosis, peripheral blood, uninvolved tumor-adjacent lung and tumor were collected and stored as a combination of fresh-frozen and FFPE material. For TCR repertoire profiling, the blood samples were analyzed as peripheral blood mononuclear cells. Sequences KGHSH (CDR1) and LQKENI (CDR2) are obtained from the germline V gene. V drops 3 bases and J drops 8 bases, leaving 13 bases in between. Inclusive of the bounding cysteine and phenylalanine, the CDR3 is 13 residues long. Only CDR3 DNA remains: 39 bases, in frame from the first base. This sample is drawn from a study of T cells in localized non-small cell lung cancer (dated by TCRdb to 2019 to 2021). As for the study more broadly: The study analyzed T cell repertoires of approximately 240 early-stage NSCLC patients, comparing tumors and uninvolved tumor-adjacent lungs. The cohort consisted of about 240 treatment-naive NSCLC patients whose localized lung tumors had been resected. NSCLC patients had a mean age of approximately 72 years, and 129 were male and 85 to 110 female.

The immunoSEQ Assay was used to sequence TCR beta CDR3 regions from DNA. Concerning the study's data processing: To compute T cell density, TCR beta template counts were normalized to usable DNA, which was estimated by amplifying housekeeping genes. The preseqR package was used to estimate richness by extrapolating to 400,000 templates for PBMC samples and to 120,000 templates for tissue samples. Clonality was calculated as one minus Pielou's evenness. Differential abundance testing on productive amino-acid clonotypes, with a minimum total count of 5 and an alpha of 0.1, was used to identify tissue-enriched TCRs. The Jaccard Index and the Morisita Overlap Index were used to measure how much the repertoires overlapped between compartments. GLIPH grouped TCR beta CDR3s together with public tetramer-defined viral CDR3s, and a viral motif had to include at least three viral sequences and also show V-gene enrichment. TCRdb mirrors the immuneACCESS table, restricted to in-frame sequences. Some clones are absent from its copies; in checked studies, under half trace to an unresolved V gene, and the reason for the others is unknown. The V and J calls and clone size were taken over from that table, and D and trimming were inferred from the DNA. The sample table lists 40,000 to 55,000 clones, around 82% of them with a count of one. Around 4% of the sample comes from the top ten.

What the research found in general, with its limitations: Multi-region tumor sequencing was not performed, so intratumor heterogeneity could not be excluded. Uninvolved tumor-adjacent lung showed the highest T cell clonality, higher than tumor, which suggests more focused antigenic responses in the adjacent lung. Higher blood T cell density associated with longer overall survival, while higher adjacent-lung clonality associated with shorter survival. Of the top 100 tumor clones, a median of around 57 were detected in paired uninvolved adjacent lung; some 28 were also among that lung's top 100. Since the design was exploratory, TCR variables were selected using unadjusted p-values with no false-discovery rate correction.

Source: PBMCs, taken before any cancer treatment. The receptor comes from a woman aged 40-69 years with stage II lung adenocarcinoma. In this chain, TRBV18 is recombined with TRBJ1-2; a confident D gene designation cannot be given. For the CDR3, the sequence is CASSPGSLEGYTF. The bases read TGTGCCAGCTCACCGGGTAGCCTCGAAGGCTACACCTTC.